The next 23 T cell receptor beta chains were all read from a single sample in a study of memory CD4+ T cells and cytomegalovirus serostatus. The sort gate was single viable CD3+CD4+CD8-CD45RO+ cells for memory CD4+ T cells. TCRdb keeps only in-frame clones here, not all; method: immunoSEQ multiplex PCR. Found here are some 67,000 clones, approximately 80% of them singletons; the top ten hold roughly 5%. The sequencing sample was made of memory CD4+ T cells from blood. These receptors came from an adult in good health and CMV-seropositive.

Only a few counts were recorded for this clone. The chain uses TRBV14 and TRBJ2-1, with a possible D match to TRBD1 (6 bases). The CDR3 totals 14 residues. Germline-derived CDR1 and CDR2 are SGHDN and FVKESK. The V end was cut by 5 bases, the J end by 6 bases, with 14 bases between. The CDR3 bases are TGTGCCAGCAGCATTCAGGGGTACGGCAATGAGCAGTTCTTC. It codes for CASSIQGYGNEQFF.

V is TRBV28 and J is TRBJ2-7; D is ambiguous. V lost 5 bases, J lost 2 bases, and 10 bases lay in between. CDR3 size: 13 residues. The germline V gene has CDR1 MDHEN and CDR2 SYDVKM. Written as DNA, the CDR3 is TGTGCCAGCAGTATCAGTAACACCTACGAGCAGTACTTC. As protein: CASSISNTYEQYF.

V gene TRBV7-2 combines with J gene TRBJ1-3, with D possibly TRBD1 on 5 matching bases. Germline CDR1 and CDR2: SGHTA and FQGNSA. CDR3 length equals 15 residues. Between the trimmed V and J ends, which lost 3 bases and 2 bases, there was a span of 11 bases. CDR3 sequence (DNA): TGTGCCAGCAGCTTGGTCGGGGGGGCTGGAAACACCATATATTTT. This gives the protein CASSLVGGAGNTIYF.

Only a few counts were recorded for this clone. A single base separates this from a much larger clone, so it may be a read error. This rearrangement joins TRBV2 to TRBJ2-3; D remains unclear. This CDR3 has 11 amino acids. The germline V gene encodes CDR1 SNHLY and CDR2 FYNNEI. Trimming shortened V by 2 bases and J by 6 bases, and 3 bases separated the two germline ends. CDR3 DNA: TGTGCCAGCAGTGAAAGGGATACGCAGTATTTT. Its protein is CASSERDTQYF.

The rearrangement uses TRBV5-1 and TRBJ1-3, with D maybe TRBD1 (6 bases). Germline assignment: CDR1 SGHRS and CDR2 YFSETQ. Trimming stripped 2 bases from V and 4 bases from J, with 16 bases between. The CDR3 extends over 16 amino acids. The CDR3 loop reads CASSLQGFGTGNTIYF. CDR3 nucleotides: TGCGCCAGCAGCTTACAGGGATTCGGCACAGGAAACACCATATATTTT.

The chain joins TRBV28 to TRBJ2-7; tentative D call: TRBD2 (5 bases). Trimming cost V 5 bases and J 0 bases, with 17 bases left between them. The CDR3 consists of 16 residues. In germline, CDR1 is MDHEN, CDR2 SYDVKM. CDR3 in amino acids: CASSTLLEGVSYEQYF. The CDR3 DNA follows: TGTGCCAGCAGTACCCTTCTTGAGGGCGTCTCCTACGAGCAGTACTTC.

The genes are TRBV7-2 and TRBJ1-1; D gene ambiguous. The CDR3 is 15 amino acids. Germline CDR1 and CDR2: SGHTA and FQGNSA. V lost 6 bases to trimming and J lost 0 bases, with 14 bases between them. DNA for the CDR3: TGTGCCAGCAGTTTGGCCGGCGGACTGAACACTGAAGCTTTCTTT. As protein: CASSLAGGLNTEAFF.

V and J are TRBV5-4 and TRBJ2-1; 9 bases agree with TRBD2. Germline CDR1 SGHNT, CDR2 YYREEE (reference sequence). J lost 6 bases, V lost 4 bases, and 8 bases had no gene match. The CDR3 length is 15 residues. The CDR3 protein is CASSPPTSGANEQFF. CDR3 DNA sequence: TGTGCCAGCAGCCCTCCGACTAGCGGCGCCAATGAGCAGTTCTTC.

This clone was seen just once. The chain has TRBV10-3 and TRBJ2-7; 7 nucleotides match TRBD1. CDR3 length equals 15 residues. The V gene's germline CDR1 is ENHRY and CDR2 SYGVKD. J lost 7 bases, V lost 0 bases, and 9 bases had no gene match. CDR3 nucleotide sequence: TGTGCCATCAGTGAGTCGGACAGGACCGTTAAGGAGCAGTACTTC. This sequence encodes CAISESDRTVKEQYF.

On this clone: In the same sample, other DNA sequences code for this CDR3. The chain uses TRBV7-9 and TRBJ2-7; D assignment may be TRBD1 or TRBD2 (7 bases each). Trimming shortened V by 5 bases and J by 7 bases, and 21 bases separated the two germline ends. This CDR3 has 15 residues. Germline V gene data show CDR1 as SEHNR and CDR2 as FQNEAQ (reference sequence). The CDR3 sequence: CASSLARQGGGEQYF. CDR3 in DNA: TGTGCCAGCAGCCTCGCCAGGCAGGGGGGGGGTGAGCAGTACTTC. The variable domain in full, completed from reference TRBV7-9 and TRBJ2-7, reads DTGVSQNPRHKITKRGQNVTFRCDPISEHNRLYWYRQTLGQGPEFLTYFQNEAQLEKSRLLSDRFSAERPKGSFSTLEIQRTEQGDSAMYLCASSLARQGGGEQYFGPGTRLTVT.

The chain has TRBV5-1 and TRBJ1-1; TRBD1 is a possible D gene (6 bases). Trimming left V 0 bases short and J 4 bases short, with 7 bases between. The germline gives CDR1 SGHRS, CDR2 YFSETQ. The CDR3 runs 13 residues. DNA of the CDR3: TGCGCCAGCAGCTTGGCGGGGGCCACTGAAGCTTTCTTT. Its translation is CASSLAGATEAFF. The full variable domain, in which reference TRBV5-1 and TRBJ1-1 provide the parts outside the CDR3, is KAGVTQTPRYLIKTRGQQVTLSCSPISGHRSVSWYQQTPGQGLQFLFEYFSETQRNKGNFPGRFSGRQFSNSRSEMNVSTLELGDSALYLCASSLAGATEAFFGQGTRLTVV.

The chain couples TRBV6-1 to TRBJ1-2; D is uncertain. This CDR3 region has 15 residues. Germline V gene lookup returns CDR1 MNHNS and CDR2 SASEGT. The V end was cut by 2 bases, the J end by 1 base, with 11 bases between. This CDR3 is CASSEYIQDNYGYTF. For the CDR3, the DNA is TGTGCCAGCAGTGAATATATTCAGGATAACTATGGCTACACCTTC.

V usage is TRBV7-6 and J usage is TRBJ1-3; 7 nucleotides agree with TRBD1. The germline CDR1 and CDR2 sequences are SGHVS and FNYEAQ. The junction had 3 bases not matched to a gene; V was cut back by 4 bases and J by 0 bases. The CDR3 is 15 residues long. This CDR3 reads CASSSTGNSGNTIYF. CDR3 bases: TGTGCCAGCAGCTCGACAGGGAACTCTGGAAACACCATATATTTT.

This rearrangement joins TRBV9 to TRBJ1-1; D is ambiguous. The germline V gene has CDR1 SGDLS and CDR2 YYNGEE. CDR3 length: 13 residues. Between the trimmed V and J ends, which lost 0 bases and 0 bases, there was a span of 3 bases. Here the CDR3 reads CASSVAVNTEAFF. The CDR3 nucleotides read TGTGCCAGCAGCGTAGCTGTGAACACTGAAGCTTTCTTT.

The CDR3 DNA is TGTGCCAGCAGCTGGAGGGGCGACACCGGGGAGCTGTTTTTT. Protein sequence: CASSWRGDTGELFF. The rearrangement links TRBV7-8 to TRBJ2-2, with D perhaps matching TRBD2 (6 bases). Germline loops: CDR1 SGHVS, CDR2 FQNEAQ. V gave up 4 bases and J gave up 3 bases, with 9 bases separating them. The CDR3 is 14 amino acids.

This clone was seen only once. Here the CDR3 DNA reads TGTGCCAGCAGCTCGGCTACATCGTCACGGGACGGGGAGCTGTTTTTT. This translates into CASSSATSSRDGELFF. The J gene is TRBJ2-2, the V gene TRBV7-9; TRBD2 might be the D (5 bases). The V end lost 4 bases, the J end lost 7 bases, and 19 bases lay between the germline ends. Germline V gene data show CDR1 as SEHNR and CDR2 as FQNEAQ (reference sequence). The CDR3 covers 16 residues.

The chain uses TRBV10-1 and TRBJ2-2; TRBD1 is a possible D gene (5 bases). Germline loops: CDR1 WNHNN, CDR2 SYGVQD (reference sequence). The CDR3 has 15 residues. The germline V and J ends were trimmed by 6 bases and 0 bases, with 11 bases remaining between them. CDR3 sequence: CASRGQLPNTGELFF. DNA of the CDR3: TGCGCCAGCAGAGGACAACTACCGAACACCGGGGAGCTGTTTTTT.

The chain has TRBV14 and TRBJ2-3; D perhaps matches TRBD1 (6 bases). Germline values: CDR1 SGHDN, CDR2 FVKESK. Trimming took off 0 bases at V and 6 bases at J, with 13 bases between the two ends. This CDR3 contains 15 residues. The CDR3 here is CASSQEAAGEDTQYF. DNA for the CDR3: TGTGCCAGCAGCCAAGAGGCGGCAGGGGAGGATACGCAGTATTTT.

This clone was counted a single time. This rearrangement joins TRBV10-1 to TRBJ2-3; 8 bases are a match to TRBD2. The germline V gene encodes CDR1 WNHNN and CDR2 SYGVQD (reference sequence). The CDR3 extends over 15 amino acids. The ends lost 3 bases at V and 6 bases at J; junction bases unmatched: 8. In DNA form, the CDR3 reads TGCGCCAGCAGTGACGGTGGCGGGGGGAGGGATACGCAGTATTTT. It translates to CASSDGGGGRDTQYF.

The chain combines TRBV18 with TRBJ2-5; D gene uncertain. In germline, CDR1 is KGHSH, CDR2 LQKENI. This CDR3 is built from 13 residues. V was trimmed by 0 bases and J by 5 bases, leaving 7 bases between them. CDR3 sequence (DNA): TGTGCCAGCTCACCACCTTCCGGGGAGACCCAGTACTTC. Amino acid sequence: CASSPPSGETQYF.

The J gene is TRBJ1-1, the V gene TRBV11-2; 7 nucleotides match TRBD1. Unmatched junction bases numbered 1, after V lost 3 bases and J lost 3 bases. This CDR3 has 13 residues. Germline V gene sequence: CDR1 SGHAT, CDR2 FQNNGV. In nucleotides, the CDR3 is TGTGCCAGCAGCTTGGGACAGTACACTGAAGCTTTCTTT. Its translation: CASSLGQYTEAFF.

The chain employs TRBV11-3 and TRBJ2-3; D unclear. The germline V and J ends were trimmed by 2 bases and 8 bases, with 8 bases remaining between them. CDR1 and CDR2 from the germline V gene are SGHNT and YENEEA. This CDR3 region has 12 residues. The CDR3 nucleotides are TGTGCCAGCAGCTTAAGGTTCGGTACGCAGTATTTT. Residues: CASSLRFGTQYF.

The sample holds one count of this clone. The rearrangement joins TRBV19 to TRBJ1-1; possible D gene TRBD1, 5 bases. Deletions cut 4 bases from V and 0 bases from J, with 12 bases between. The CDR3 contains 15 residues. The V gene's germline CDR1 is LNHDA and CDR2 SQIVND (reference sequence). DNA for the CDR3: TGTGCCAGTAGTAGCTGGGGGGTGATGAACACTGAAGCTTTCTTT. This codes for CASSSWGVMNTEAFF.